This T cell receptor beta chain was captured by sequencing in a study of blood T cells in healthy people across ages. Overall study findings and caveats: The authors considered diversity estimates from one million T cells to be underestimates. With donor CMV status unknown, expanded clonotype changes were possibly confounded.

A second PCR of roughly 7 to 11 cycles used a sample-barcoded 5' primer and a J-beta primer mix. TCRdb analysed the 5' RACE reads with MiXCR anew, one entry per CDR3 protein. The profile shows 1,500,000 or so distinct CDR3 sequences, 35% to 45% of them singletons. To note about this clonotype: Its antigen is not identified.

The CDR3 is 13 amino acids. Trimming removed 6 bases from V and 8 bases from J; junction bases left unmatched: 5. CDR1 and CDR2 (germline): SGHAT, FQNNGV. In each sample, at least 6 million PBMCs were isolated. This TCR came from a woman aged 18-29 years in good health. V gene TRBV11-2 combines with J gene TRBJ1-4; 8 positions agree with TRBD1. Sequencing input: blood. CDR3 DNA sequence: TGTGCCAGCAGAGGGACAGGAAGGGAAAAACTGTTTTTT. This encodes CASRGTGREKLFF.